These 18 T cell receptor beta chains originate from one sample sequenced in a study of cytotoxic CD8 clonotypes in ibrutinib-treated CLL (TCRdb year 2021). The library was made by the immunoSEQ multiplex PCR assay. TCRdb retrieved this table from immuneACCESS and kept in-frame rearrangements only. Not all clones are present; in checked studies, unresolved V genes account for under half, and no reason is known for the remainder. The sample table holds 200,000 or so clones, of which roughly three quarters were seen once. 9.5% to 12% of the sample comes from the top ten. This sample's time point label indicates: 12 months on ibrutinib. The input for sequencing was PBMCs, taken after 12 months of ibrutinib treatment. The receptors here all came from a human donor with chronic lymphocytic leukemia.

V usage is TRBV5-8 and J usage is TRBJ2-7, with D uncertain. The CDR3 length is 12 residues. V was cut by 2 bases and J by 9 bases, with 12 bases left in between. The germline gives CDR1 SGHTS, CDR2 YDEGEE. The CDR3 coding sequence is TGTGCCAGCAGCTTCTCCTCTACGGGGCAGTACTTC. Its translation is CASSFSSTGQYF.

The chain couples TRBV5-1 to TRBJ1-2, with 8 bases aligning to TRBD1. After removal of 3 bases from V and 5 bases from J, the junction contained 9 bases not matched to a gene. Germline-derived CDR1 and CDR2 are SGHRS and YFSETQ. The CDR3 has 15 residues. The CDR3 DNA reads TGCGCCAGCAGCTGGGAGGGACAGGATAGATATGGCTACACCTTC. This codes for CASSWEGQDRYGYTF.

V is TRBV6-1 and J is TRBJ1-2; tentative D call: TRBD1 (6 bases). Trimming took off 6 bases at V and 8 bases at J, with 16 bases between the two ends. Per the germline V gene, CDR1 is MNHNS and CDR2 is SASEGT. CDR3 length equals 13 residues. The CDR3 DNA follows: TGTGCCAGCAGACAAGGGGGGGCGCGAGGCTACACCTTC. Encoded protein: CASRQGGARGYTF.

V is TRBV6-5 and J is TRBJ2-5, with D perhaps matching TRBD2 (5 bases). This CDR3 is 15 amino acids long. Looked up from germline, CDR1 is MNHEY and CDR2 is SVGAGI. Trimming stripped 6 bases from V and 2 bases from J, with 16 bases between. The CDR3 is CASRRTLRGQETQYF. The CDR3 coding sequence is TGTGCCAGCAGACGGACCCTGAGAGGGCAAGAGACCCAGTACTTC.

The gene calls are TRBV11-2 and TRBJ1-3; unclear D gene. With 7 bases removed from V and 4 bases from J, the gap between germline ends came to 11 bases. Looked up from germline, CDR1 is SGHAT and CDR2 is FQNNGV. There are 13 residues in the CDR3. The CDR3 sequence is CASNTGVGNTIYF. The CDR3 coding sequence is TGTGCCAGCAACACCGGGGTCGGAAACACCATATATTTT.

V usage is TRBV4-1 and J usage is TRBJ1-6, with 10 bases aligning to TRBD1. The V gene's germline CDR1 is MGHRA and CDR2 YSYEKL. After removal of 9 bases from V and 5 bases from J, the junction contained 4 bases not matched to a gene. This CDR3 comprises 14 residues. The CDR3 sequence is CASGTGADNSPLHF. CDR3 DNA sequence: TGCGCCAGTGGGACAGGGGCGGATAATTCACCCCTCCACTTT.

The chain joins TRBV14 to TRBJ1-1; D gene ambiguous. V shed 0 bases and J shed 0 bases, with 5 bases lying between them. CDR1 is SGHDN, CDR2 FVKESK, per germline. This CDR3 is built from 14 residues. CDR3 loop: CASSQDLLNTEAFF. The DNA for the CDR3 is TGTGCCAGCAGCCAAGATTTACTGAACACTGAAGCTTTCTTT.

The chain recombines TRBV5-1 with TRBJ2-6, with D unclear. V dropped 6 bases and J dropped 0 bases, with 10 bases sitting between them. Germline CDR1 is SGHRS and CDR2 is YFSETQ. The CDR3 covers 15 residues. This CDR3 is CASTRALSGANVLTF. The CDR3, as DNA: TGCGCCAGCACCCGCGCGCTCTCTGGGGCCAACGTCCTGACTTTC.

The V call is TRBV28, the J call TRBJ1-2, with D maybe TRBD1 (6 bases). The CDR3 is 16 amino acids. The V gene's germline CDR1 is MDHEN and CDR2 SYDVKM. V shed 6 bases and J shed 5 bases, with 22 bases lying between them. For the CDR3, the DNA is TGTGCCAGCAGCACCACCCGGACGGAGGGGGAATATGGCTACACCTTC. Translating it yields CASSTTRTEGEYGYTF.

The chain carries TRBV27 and TRBJ2-7; 8 positions agree with TRBD2. Germline V lookup: CDR1 MNHEY, CDR2 SMNVEV (reference sequence). CDR3 size: 14 residues. V was pared by 3 bases and J by 3 bases, with 4 bases of the junction left unmatched. The CDR3 bases are TGTGCCAGCAGTTTTCAAGCGGGAGTCTACGAGCAGTACTTC. This gives the protein CASSFQAGVYEQYF.

The CDR3 sequence is CASSFTRQGPRQPQHF. CDR3 nucleotides: TGTGCCAGCAGTTTCACCCGACAGGGCCCAAGACAGCCCCAGCATTTT. The V and J genes are TRBV28 and TRBJ1-5; 7 nucleotides line up with TRBD1. After removal of 3 bases from V and 7 bases from J, the junction contained 12 bases not matched to a gene. The CDR3 sequence is 16 residues long. Germline CDR1 MDHEN, CDR2 SYDVKM.

The gene calls are TRBV7-9 and TRBJ2-7; a possible D gene is TRBD1 (6 bases). Looked up from germline, CDR1 is SEHNR and CDR2 is FQNEAQ (reference sequence). With 4 bases removed from V and 3 bases from J, the gap between germline ends came to 16 bases. CDR3 length equals 15 residues. CDR3 sequence reads: CASSSQPQGNYEQYF. CDR3 sequence (DNA): TGTGCCAGCAGCTCGCAACCCCAGGGGAACTACGAGCAGTACTTC. Filled out from reference TRBV7-9 and TRBJ2-7, the complete variable domain reads DTGVSQNPRHKITKRGQNVTFRCDPISEHNRLYWYRQTLGQGPEFLTYFQNEAQLEKSRLLSDRFSAERPKGSFSTLEIQRTEQGDSAMYLCASSSQPQGNYEQYFGPGTRLTVT.

The rearrangement links TRBV13 to TRBJ2-2; D call uncertain. The CDR3 is 18 residues long. Germline V lookup: CDR1 PRHDT, CDR2 FYEKMQ (reference sequence). V lost 1 base and J lost 3, with 18 bases in between. The CDR3 loop is CASSLELGRTADTGELFF. In DNA form, the CDR3 reads TGTGCCAGCAGCTTAGAATTGGGTAGGACGGCCGACACCGGGGAGCTGTTTTTT. The variable domain in full, with the rest retrieved from reference TRBV13 and TRBJ2-2, is AAGVIQSPRHLIKEKRETATLKCYPIPRHDTVYWYQQGPGQDPQFLISFYEKMQSDKGSIPDRFSAQQFSDYHSELNMSSLELGDSALYFCASSLELGRTADTGELFFGEGSRLTVL.

The DNA for the CDR3 is TGTGCCAGCAGTTACAGTTCCCACTCTGGAAACACCATATATTTT. It codes for CASSYSSHSGNTIYF. V gene TRBV6-5 combines with J gene TRBJ1-3; D ambiguous. The CDR3 totals 15 residues. The V end was cut by 2 bases, the J end by 0 bases, with 8 bases between. Germline V gives CDR1 MNHEY, CDR2 SVGAGI.

The chain uses TRBV6-5 and TRBJ1-3, with unresolved D. V was cut by 6 bases and J by 0 bases, with 9 bases left in between. Looked up from germline, CDR1 is MNHEY and CDR2 is SVGAGI. This CDR3 is built from 14 residues. The CDR3 here is CASSQYSSGNTIYF. CDR3 coding DNA: TGTGCCAGCAGCCAGTATAGCTCTGGAAACACCATATATTTT.

The rearrangement uses TRBV18 and TRBJ1-5, with D uncertain. The germline V gene has CDR1 KGHSH and CDR2 LQKENI. The CDR3 covers 13 residues. V was trimmed by 2 bases and J by 4 bases, leaving 6 bases between them. The DNA for the CDR3 is TGTGCCAGCTCACCAGGGGAGAATCAGCCCCAGCATTTT. Protein sequence: CASSPGENQPQHF.

The genes are TRBV28 and TRBJ2-2; D assignment may be TRBD1 or TRBD2 (5 bases each). The CDR3 extends over 16 amino acids. Trimming took 2 bases from V and 4 from J, leaving 14 bases between them. Germline assignment: CDR1 MDHEN and CDR2 SYDVKM. The CDR3 loop reads CASSLGTGLFTGELFF. The DNA of the CDR3 is TGTGCCAGCAGTTTAGGAACGGGGCTGTTCACCGGGGAGCTGTTTTTT.

The chain is built from TRBV9 and TRBJ2-2; no clear D gene. CDR3 size: 16 residues. V lost 0 bases, J lost 4 bases, and 13 bases lay in between. Germline CDR1 and CDR2: SGDLS and YYNGEE. CDR3: CASSVATGRLTGELFF. As DNA, the CDR3 is TGTGCCAGCAGCGTAGCTACGGGCCGACTCACCGGGGAGCTGTTTTTT.